This T cell receptor beta chain was found in a study of T cell repertoires in cytomegalovirus infection. Study-wide background: CMV epitopes that were recently identified and HLA-C-restricted were used alongside well-studied HLA-B-restricted ones. TCR beta signatures that were public indicated CMV infection and matching HLA type. Study-level results: Summed frequency of shared TCR beta families picked out CMV carriers who also had the relevant HLA. HLA-C-restricted CMV clonotypes gave the most frequent clonotype in two of eight donors.

Notes on this clonotype: Its antigen is unidentified.

Each CDR3 protein gets one entry after TCRdb re-called the reads with MiXCR. Counted here are around 900,000 distinct CDR3 sequences, approximately 33% occurring once; the ten biggest clones make up about an eighth. This specimen was cultured CD8+ T cells from PBMCs, taken from culture after CMV antigen stimulation. The sequence derives from a human donor in good health (CMV status not recorded). Some clones in this sample may be carry-over from other donors' samples.

The CDR3 loop is CASFGNEQFF. CDR3 coding DNA: TGTGCCTCATTCGGGAATGAGCAGTTCTTC. The gene calls are TRBV27 and TRBJ2-1; D gene ambiguous. The CDR3 runs 10 residues. Germline loops: CDR1 MNHEY, CDR2 SMNVEV (reference sequence). Trimming left V 11 bases short and J 7 bases short, with 9 bases between.